In its sample, the clone carrying this T cell receptor beta chain was seen a few times. The antigen is unknown. 60 Vbeta and 13 Jbeta primers were used in PCR. Libraries were prepared by immunoSEQ multiplex PCR; TCRdb keeps only in-frame clonotypes and omits some of them. Of roughly 130,000 clones detected, around three quarters appear once; the ten largest clones hold about 3%. This entry comes from a study of cytomegalovirus exposure and HLA in healthy donors. Study findings and constraints: Productive status was seen about 87% or about 30% of the time for most TCR beta V segments in an earlier analysis.

This CDR3 contains 16 residues. Germline values: CDR1 MNHEY, CDR2 SMNVEV (reference sequence). Trimming pared 3 bases from V and 2 bases from J, leaving 14 bases between. The TCR comes from a woman aged 55-70 years in good health and CMV-seropositive. The rearrangement links TRBV27 to TRBJ1-5; no clear D gene. Input material: PBMCs. The DNA for the CDR3 is TGTGCCAGCAGTTTTCTGAGCTCTTCGGGCAATCAGCCCCAGCATTTT. Protein sequence: CASSFLSSSGNQPQHF.